This TCR beta chain is from a study of blood T cell repertoires in COVID-19. Study information: PBMCs, B-cell-depleted T cells, or T cells provided the cDNA or gDNA that made up the material.

Methods used by the authors: Estimation of nucleated cell counts was performed using reference gene primer amplification. Sequencing used immunoSEQ multiplex PCR; TCRdb keeps in-frame clones, though not all of them. Clone size and the V and J calls come from that table; the DNA yielded D and trimming. The sample includes 100,000 to 150,000 clones, 70% to 80% seen only once; the top ten take over 6.5%. Trimming at V came to 5 bases and at J to 9 bases, leaving 12 bases not matched to a gene. The CDR3 totals 15 residues. The germline gives CDR1 SGHVS, CDR2 FNYEAQ. The clonotype comes from a human donor in a cohort sampled during active COVID-19. The sequenced sample was peripheral blood. The V gene is TRBV7-6, the J gene TRBJ1-3; 8 bases line up with TRBD1. The CDR3 coding sequence is TGTGCCAGCAGCAACAGGGGGTTTAGACAGGGCACCATATATTTT. Its protein is CASSNRGFRQGTIYF.